This TCR beta chain was profiled in a study of T cell responses to AZD1222 COVID-19 vaccine. Study results and limitations: The study identified only five to seven AZD1222 recipients as seropositive at baseline. Spike regions recognized by vaccine-associated CD4 TCRs spanned the protein, led by 160-218 and 743-854. Without day 14 samples, only post-peak T cell repertoires were studied. Close to half of all spike-specific TCRs reportedly target regions of the variants that are unmutated.

Trimming cost V 5 bases and J 7 bases, with 15 bases left between them. The CDR3 covers 13 residues. The germline V gene has CDR1 SGHAT and CDR2 FQNNGV. Points on this clone: Its target is unknown.

TCRdb keeps only in-frame clones here, not all; method: immunoSEQ multiplex PCR. The sample holds 130,000 to 150,000 clones, 80% to 90% seen once. V usage is TRBV11-2 and J usage is TRBJ2-7; either TRBD1 or TRBD2 may fit D (5 bases each). The input for sequencing was peripheral blood, taken on day 0 of AZD1222 vaccination. This receptor was identified in an adult in good health. CDR3 DNA: TGTGCCAGCAGCCCCCCCGGGGCGGGTGAGCAGTACTTC. It encodes CASSPPGAGEQYF.